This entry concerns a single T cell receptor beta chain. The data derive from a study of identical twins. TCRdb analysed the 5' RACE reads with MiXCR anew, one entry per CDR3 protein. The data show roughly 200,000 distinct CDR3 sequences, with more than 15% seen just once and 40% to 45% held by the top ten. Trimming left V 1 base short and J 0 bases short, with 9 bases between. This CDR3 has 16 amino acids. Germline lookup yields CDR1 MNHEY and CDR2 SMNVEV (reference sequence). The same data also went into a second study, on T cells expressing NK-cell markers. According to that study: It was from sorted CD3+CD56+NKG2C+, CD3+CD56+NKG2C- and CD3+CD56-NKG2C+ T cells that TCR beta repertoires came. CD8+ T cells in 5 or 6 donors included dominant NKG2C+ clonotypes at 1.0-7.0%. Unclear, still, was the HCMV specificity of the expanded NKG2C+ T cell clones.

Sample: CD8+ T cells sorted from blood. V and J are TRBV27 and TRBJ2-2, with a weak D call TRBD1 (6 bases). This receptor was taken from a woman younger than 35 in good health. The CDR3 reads CASSLLTGANTGELFF. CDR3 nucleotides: TGTGCCAGCAGTTTATTGACAGGAGCGAACACCGGGGAGCTGTTTTTT.